The 7 T cell receptor beta chains below all came from one sample that was sequenced in a study of molecular identifiers for immune sequencing clone quantification. TCRdb re-analysed the PCR reads in MiXCR, keeping a single row per CDR3 protein. Here the sample spans 40,000 to 45,000 distinct CDR3 sequences, about 18% being singletons. Material: naive CD8+ T cells from blood, with Jurkat cell RNA spiked in. The subset was: FACS-sorted CD8+CD4-CCR7+CD45RA+ naive T cells. Receptor source: a human donor in good health. Some libraries in this study had Jurkat cell RNA spiked in.

This clonotype has a count of ten or more. In nucleotides, the CDR3 is TGCGCCAGCAGCCAAGGGGGAACTATCTACGAGCAGTACTTC. Protein product: CASSQGGTIYEQYF. This chain links TRBV4-3 with TRBJ2-7; D not resolved. V dropped 1 base and J dropped 3 bases, with 10 bases sitting between them. Per the germline V gene, CDR1 is LGHNA and CDR2 is YSLEER. The CDR3 has 14 amino acids.

Concerning this clonotype: A much larger clone is a single base away; this may be a read error. The chain combines TRBV9 with TRBJ1-2; D gene uncertain. Germline V CDR1 and CDR2: SGDLS, YYNGEE. Trimming pared 6 bases from V and 6 bases from J, leaving 18 bases between. This CDR3 is built from 14 residues. Written as DNA, the CDR3 is TGTGCCAGCACCAGTAACGGGATATGCGATGGCTACACCTTC. This gives the protein CASTSNGICDGYTF.

This clonotype appeared many times. CDR3 loop: CASSPGPAGSTDTQYF. CDR3 DNA sequence: TGTGCCAGCAGCCCCGGGCCCGCAGGGAGCACAGATACGCAGTATTTT. This rearrangement joins TRBV12-3 or TRBV12-4 to TRBJ2-3; D perhaps matches TRBD1 (5 bases). The V gene lost 6 bases and the J gene lost 0 bases, with 16 bases spanning the gap. The CDR3 spans 16 residues.

At least ten counts were recorded for this clonotype. This chain links TRBV27 with TRBJ2-7; D may be TRBD2 (6 bases). The CDR3 has 15 amino acids. Germline V gives CDR1 MNHEY, CDR2 SMNVEV (reference sequence). V was trimmed by 5 bases and J by 2 bases, leaving 16 bases between them. Here the CDR3 reads CASSPVWGGPYEQYF. In DNA form, the CDR3 reads TGTGCCAGCAGTCCGGTGTGGGGAGGACCCTACGAGCAGTACTTC.

This clonotype was seen many times. The chain carries TRBV5-5 and TRBJ2-1; D is uncertain. Germline values: CDR1 SGHKS, CDR2 YYEKEE (reference sequence). With 0 bases removed from V and 0 bases from J, the gap between germline ends came to 7 bases. CDR3 size: 15 residues. The CDR3 bases are TGTGCCAGCAGCTTGGGTGTTAGCTCCTACAATGAGCAGTTCTTC. Translating it yields CASSLGVSSYNEQFF.

This clonotype occurred many times. The chain combines TRBV10-3 with TRBJ2-7, with D possibly TRBD1 on 5 matching bases. V was clipped by 4 bases and J by 5 bases, with 15 bases between them. This CDR3 contains 14 residues. Germline V gene sequence: CDR1 ENHRY, CDR2 SYGVKD. CDR3 DNA sequence: TGTGCCATCAGTGGGGTCCTAAAGGGGCACGAGCAGTACTTC. Its protein is CAISGVLKGHEQYF.

Ten or more counts support this clonotype. The chain is built from TRBV7-9 and TRBJ2-2; tentative D call: TRBD2 (5 bases). The germline V gene has CDR1 SEHNR and CDR2 FQNEAQ (reference sequence). CDR3 length: 15 residues. The V end was cut by 2 bases, the J end by 1 base, with 8 bases between. This chain's CDR3 is CASSLIAGNTGELFF. In DNA form, the CDR3 reads TGTGCCAGCAGCTTAATCGCGGGGAACACCGGGGAGCTGTTTTTT. The complete variable domain, with remaining parts taken from reference TRBV7-9 and TRBJ2-2, reads DTGVSQNPRHKITKRGQNVTFRCDPISEHNRLYWYRQTLGQGPEFLTYFQNEAQLEKSRLLSDRFSAERPKGSFSTLEIQRTEQGDSAMYLCASSLIAGNTGELFFGEGSRLTVL.